Sequencing of this TCR beta chain was carried out in a study of neurological immune-mediated disorders. Notes on the study in general: It was HTLV-1-associated myelopathy that showed the most TCR clonal expansion, while multiple sclerosis showed the least, falling below healthy controls.

This clonotype has ten or more counts. Its matching antigen is unknown. Germline V gene sequence: CDR1 SGHAT, CDR2 FQNNGV. The CDR3 loop spans 13 amino acids. V lost 6 bases, J lost 2 bases, and 8 bases lay in between. The cDNA came from 5'RACE with 10-nucleotide random UMIs. MiXCR, applied by TCRdb to the 5' RACE reads, yields one record per CDR3 protein. The table records 36,000 or so distinct CDR3 sequences, 10% of them present only once. Material for sequencing was PBMCs. The V call is TRBV11-2, the J call TRBJ1-3; D remains ambiguous. This receptor was identified in a woman younger than 45 with HTLV-1-associated myelopathy (HAM/TSP). CDR3 nucleotide sequence: TGTGCCAGCAGTCGGTCAGCTGGAAACACCATATATTTT. Residues: CASSRSAGNTIYF.